The 24 T cell receptor beta chains reported below all come from one sample, sequenced in a study of blood T cell repertoires in COVID-19. Sequencing was performed with immunoSEQ multiplex PCR; in TCRdb, only in-frame clones are kept and a portion is missing. Of some 250,000 clones detected, 75% to 90% appear once; the ten largest clones hold less than 4%. Sequences were obtained from peripheral blood. These TCRs come from a woman aged 25-40 years who had recovered from COVID-19.

The chain carries TRBV5-4 and TRBJ2-7, with 7 nucleotides matching TRBD1. The CDR3 is 15 residues long. CDR1 and CDR2 from the germline V gene are SGHNT and YYREEE (reference sequence). After removal of 4 bases from V and 2 bases from J, the junction contained 9 bases not matched to a gene. CDR3 sequence (DNA): TGTGCCAGCAGCGCAAGGACAGGCGGCACCTACGAGCAGTACTTC. Its translation is CASSARTGGTYEQYF.

This chain links TRBV10-3 with TRBJ2-3; no definite D call. This CDR3 contains 14 residues. Per the germline V gene, CDR1 is ENHRY and CDR2 is SYGVKD. Trimming removed 4 bases from V and 0 bases from J, with 8 bases in between. The CDR3 DNA sequence: TGTGCCATCAGTGGCAGGTGGAGCACAGATACGCAGTATTTT. Encoded protein: CAISGRWSTDTQYF.

The chain uses TRBV5-1 and TRBJ2-1, with 15 bases fitting TRBD2. Germline V lookup: CDR1 SGHRS, CDR2 YFSETQ. This CDR3 has 15 residues. V lost 10 bases and J lost 3; bases outside the gene matches: 5. The CDR3 loop is CASGLAGGNYNEQFF. CDR3 coding DNA: TGCGCCTCGGGACTAGCGGGGGGAAACTACAATGAGCAGTTCTTC.

A few counts support this clone. This chain connects TRBV7-6 to TRBJ2-5, with 7 bases matching TRBD2. The ends lost 5 bases at V and 1 base at J; junction bases unmatched: 10. The germline V gene has CDR1 SGHVS and CDR2 FNYEAQ. This CDR3 region has 16 residues. CDR3 in DNA: TGTGCCAGCAGCGTCCACTTGCGGGGGTCCCAAGAGACCCAGTACTTC. Amino acid sequence: CASSVHLRGSQETQYF.

This clone was seen a single time. This chain joins TRBV5-1 and TRBJ2-5; a possible D gene is TRBD1 (6 bases). The CDR3 covers 14 residues. V dropped 0 bases and J dropped 5 bases, with 11 bases sitting between them. Germline V CDR1 and CDR2: SGHRS, YFSETQ. This CDR3 is CASSLAGGGETQYF. The CDR3 DNA reads TGCGCCAGCAGCTTGGCTGGGGGCGGGGAGACCCAGTACTTC.

The chain carries TRBV7-3 and TRBJ2-3; D ambiguous. V lost 5 bases, J lost 2 bases, and 8 bases lay in between. The CDR3 is 13 amino acids. Germline V CDR1 and CDR2: SGHTA, FQGTGA. The chain's CDR3 is CASSPQNTDTQYF. The CDR3 DNA reads as TGTGCCAGCAGCCCACAGAACACAGATACGCAGTATTTT. The complete variable domain, with remaining parts taken from reference TRBV7-3 and TRBJ2-3, reads GAGVSQTPSNKVTEKGKYVELRCDPISGHTALYWYRQSLGQGPEFLIYFQGTGAADDSGLPNDRFFAVRPEGSVSTLKIQRTERGDSAVYLCASSPQNTDTQYFGPGTRLTVL.

This chain joins TRBV5-6 and TRBJ2-7; D possibly corresponds to TRBD1 (6 bases). The CDR3 is made up of 15 amino acids. V was clipped by 4 bases and J by 3 bases, with 17 bases between them. CDR1 and CDR2 (germline): SGHDT, YYEEEE. The CDR3 DNA reads TGTGCCAGCAGCGGGGGCGACGGACGAGACTACGAGCAGTACTTC. Amino acid sequence: CASSGGDGRDYEQYF.

The chain recombines TRBV7-9 with TRBJ2-4; 7 bases agree with TRBD2. This CDR3 spans 17 amino acids. In germline, CDR1 is SEHNR, CDR2 FQNEAQ (reference sequence). Trimming removed 5 bases from V and 0 bases from J; junction bases left unmatched: 10. The CDR3 DNA follows: TGTGCCAGCAGCCCCGGGACTAATCAAATAGCCAAAAACATTCAGTACTTC. This codes for CASSPGTNQIAKNIQYF.

The CDR3 region is CASSAGTGAGNTIYF. The DNA for the CDR3 is TGTGCCAGCAGCGCCGGGACAGGGGCGGGAAACACCATATATTTT. The rearrangement joins TRBV9 to TRBJ1-3, with TRBD1 identical over 10 bases. The CDR3 has 15 amino acids. V gave up 3 bases and J gave up 4 bases; unmatched junction bases: 4. The germline CDR1 and CDR2 sequences are SGDLS and YYNGEE.

The chain has TRBV25-1 and TRBJ2-7; TRBD1 is a possible D gene (6 bases). V lost 8 bases to trimming and J lost 0 bases, with 11 bases between them. The CDR3 contains 13 residues. The germline V gene has CDR1 MGHDK and CDR2 SYGVNS. CDR3 loop: CASQGTSSYEQYF. The CDR3 DNA reads TGTGCCAGCCAAGGGACAAGCTCCTACGAGCAGTACTTC.

The sample holds one count of this clone. The rearrangement joins TRBV18 to TRBJ1-1, with no clear D. This CDR3 contains 14 residues. V was trimmed by 3 bases and J by 1 base, leaving 9 bases between them. Germline CDR1 reads KGHSH; CDR2 reads LQKENI. The CDR3 reads CASSPRESNTEAFF. The CDR3 DNA sequence: TGTGCCAGCTCACCCCGGGAATCGAACACTGAAGCTTTCTTT.

This clone has just one count. This chain joins TRBV2 and TRBJ2-1; D gene unclear. V was cut by 5 bases and J by 3 bases, with 17 bases left in between. Germline values: CDR1 SNHLY, CDR2 FYNNEI. This CDR3 has 16 residues. CDR3 sequence: CASSQPTVTFYNEQFF. CDR3 coding DNA: TGTGCCAGCAGTCAGCCCACAGTTACTTTCTACAATGAGCAGTTCTTC.

The chain recombines TRBV19 with TRBJ2-7, with D possibly matching TRBD2 (7 bases). This CDR3 spans 13 amino acids. Trimming pared 6 bases from V and 4 bases from J, leaving 13 bases between. Germline V gene sequence: CDR1 LNHDA, CDR2 SQIVND (reference sequence). The CDR3 region is CASSPGGRYEQYF. CDR3 nucleotides: TGTGCCAGTAGCCCGGGGGGCCGTTACGAGCAGTACTTC.

The chain links TRBV19 to TRBJ1-2; 8 bases agree with TRBD1. Trimming removed 5 bases from V and 8 bases from J; junction bases left unmatched: 4. Germline V gene data show CDR1 as LNHDA and CDR2 as SQIVND (reference sequence). CDR3 size: 12 residues. The CDR3 protein is CASSGQGLGYTF. The CDR3 bases are TGTGCCAGTAGTGGACAGGGTTTGGGCTACACCTTC. The entire variable domain, with the rest obtained from reference TRBV19 and TRBJ1-2, is as follows: DGGITQSPKYLFRKEGQNVTLSCEQNLNHDAMYWYRQDPGQGLRLIYYSQIVNDFQKGDIAEGYSVSREKKESFPLTVTSAQKNPTAFYLCASSGQGLGYTFGSGTRLTVV.

The chain has TRBV7-9 and TRBJ2-4, with 11 bases lining up with TRBD2. With V trimmed by 4 bases and J by 9 bases, 11 bases remained unmatched. The CDR3 contains 16 residues. CDR1 and CDR2 (germline): SEHNR, FQNEAQ (reference sequence). In nucleotides, the CDR3 is TGTGCCAGCAGCTACAGCAGGTTCACTAGCGGGGGCATTCAGTACTTC. This translates into CASSYSRFTSGGIQYF.

The chain employs TRBV7-6 and TRBJ2-5; tentative D call: TRBD1 (5 bases). The V and J ends lost 1 base and 4 bases respectively, with 19 bases between them. CDR1 and CDR2 (germline): SGHVS, FNYEAQ. This CDR3 has 17 residues. The CDR3 sequence: CASSLDGGARLSETQYF. In nucleotides, the CDR3 is TGTGCCAGCAGCTTAGACGGTGGGGCGCGTCTATCAGAGACCCAGTACTTC.

The genes are TRBV6-4 and TRBJ2-1; 8 bases match TRBD2. The CDR3 has 13 residues. Germline-derived CDR1 and CDR2 are MRHNA and SNTAGT. Trimming at V came to 6 bases and at J to 5 bases, leaving 3 bases not matched to a gene. The CDR3 loop is CASRSGGDNEQFF. CDR3 DNA sequence: TGTGCCAGCAGAAGCGGGGGCGACAATGAGCAGTTCTTC.

The V call is TRBV21-1, the J call TRBJ1-1; TRBD1 is the table's D call and was not checked against the DNA. TRBV21-1 is listed as a pseudogene. This CDR3 has 19 amino acids. This CDR3 is CASTNLETGTGPKNTEAFF. The CDR3 DNA is TGTGCCAGCACAAACCTGGAAACCGGGACAGGCCCTAAAAACACTGAAGCTTTCTTT.

This sequence joins TRBV14 and TRBJ1-1; 8 nucleotides agree with TRBD1. Germline CDR1 and CDR2: SGHDN and FVKESK. The CDR3 totals 14 residues. Trimming at V came to 5 bases and at J to 5 bases, leaving 7 bases not matched to a gene. The CDR3 here is CASSSDRVGTEAFF. DNA for the CDR3: TGTGCCAGCAGCTCGGACAGGGTGGGTACTGAAGCTTTCTTT.

The chain links TRBV19 to TRBJ2-7, with TRBD2 matching 7 bases. V gave up 6 bases and J gave up 3 bases; unmatched junction bases: 11. This CDR3 comprises 15 residues. In germline, CDR1 is LNHDA, CDR2 SQIVND (reference sequence). The CDR3 coding sequence is TGTGCCAGTAGCCCAGGCGGGGGAGCCCTCTACGAGCAGTACTTC. Translation: CASSPGGGALYEQYF.

The chain has TRBV29-1 and TRBJ2-3; 11 bases match TRBD2. With V trimmed by 3 bases and J by 7 bases, 6 bases remained unmatched. The CDR3 length is 14 residues. Germline CDR1 reads SQVTM; CDR2 reads ANQGSEA. The CDR3 protein is CSVDVLAGGYTQYF. The DNA for the CDR3 is TGCAGCGTTGATGTCCTAGCGGGGGGATATACGCAGTATTTT.

The V and J genes are TRBV5-4 and TRBJ2-3, with 14 bases fitting TRBD2. The CDR3 spans 15 residues. V lost 4 bases, J lost 6 bases, and 4 bases stayed unmatched. Germline V CDR1 and CDR2: SGHNT, YYREEE (reference sequence). CDR3 DNA sequence: TGTGCCAGCAGCGAGCGGACTAGCGGGGGGGATACGCAGTATTTT. Its translation: CASSERTSGGDTQYF.

Here the CDR3 DNA reads TGTGCCACCAGCAGAATGGGCCAGTACACCTTC. It yields the protein CATSRMGQYTF. The chain couples TRBV15 to TRBJ1-2; D remains unclear. Per the germline V gene, CDR1 is LNHNV and CDR2 is YYDKDF (reference sequence). This CDR3 region has 11 residues. Trimming stripped 2 bases from V and 11 bases from J, with 9 bases between.

This clone was recorded only once. The rearrangement joins TRBV4-1 to TRBJ2-7; a possible D gene is TRBD2 (6 bases). The CDR3 length is 14 residues. Germline loops: CDR1 MGHRA, CDR2 YSYEKL. Trimming shortened V by 2 bases and J by 3 bases, and 11 bases separated the two germline ends. The chain's CDR3 is CASSQNGGDYEQYF. DNA for the CDR3: TGCGCCAGCAGCCAAAACGGAGGGGACTACGAGCAGTACTTC.